The clone carrying this T cell receptor beta chain was picked up a small number of times. The antigen remains undetermined. TCRdb itself ran the 5' RACE reads through MiXCR, one entry per CDR3 protein. This sample yields hundreds of thousands of distinct CDR3 sequences, of which around 24% are seen a single time; approximately 0.5% belongs to the top ten. These data originate in a study of identical twins. Notes on the study in general: Out-of-frame alpha sequences shared by twins showed excess low generation probability. Cross-sectional statistics underpinned the conclusions; the same donors were not followed.

V was trimmed by 3 bases and J by 3 bases, leaving 15 bases between them. Germline-derived CDR1 and CDR2 are MRHNA and SNTAGT. The CDR3 totals 15 residues. Healthy Caucasians made up all donors. This same sample was also part of a study on yellow fever vaccine responses in identical twins.

J is TRBJ2-7 and V is TRBV6-4, with D possibly TRBD2 on 5 matching bases. Material: CD4+ T cells sorted from blood. The receptor was derived from a woman aged 18-29 years in good health. CDR3 coding DNA: TGTGCCAGCAGTGATTCGACTACGATGATCTACGAGCAGTACTTC. Amino acids: CASSDSTTMIYEQYF.